Given below is one TCR beta chain in context. What it binds is not known. These data originate in a study of OX40 agonist ivuxolimab in advanced cancers. For the study at large: Three individuals attained partial responses, comprising one hepatocellular carcinoma case and two cutaneous melanoma cases. Study results and caveats: Antigen specificity was not determined for the expanded peripheral T cells. Clonal expansion was seen in CD4+ and CD8+ blood T cells by week 6 at 0.1 to 3.0 mg/kg.

V lost 2 bases and J lost 0, with 9 bases in between. The length of the CDR3 is 15 residues. Germline V gene sequence: CDR1 MDHEN, CDR2 SYDVKM. The table came from immunoSEQ multiplex PCR; TCRdb's copy has only in-frame clones and leaves some out. The sample records around 48,000 clones, roughly 81% being singletons. The chain joins TRBV28 to TRBJ2-3, with TRBD1 as a possible D gene (6 bases). The receptor was derived from an adult with an advanced solid tumor such as melanoma, head and neck, liver or kidney cancer. The sequencing here drew on CD4+ or CD8+ T cells sorted from blood, taken in a trial of the OX40 agonist ivuxolimab. CDR3 sequence reads: CASSLQGLSTDTQYF. The CDR3 region has the DNA TGTGCCAGCAGTTTACAGGGGCTGAGCACAGATACGCAGTATTTT.